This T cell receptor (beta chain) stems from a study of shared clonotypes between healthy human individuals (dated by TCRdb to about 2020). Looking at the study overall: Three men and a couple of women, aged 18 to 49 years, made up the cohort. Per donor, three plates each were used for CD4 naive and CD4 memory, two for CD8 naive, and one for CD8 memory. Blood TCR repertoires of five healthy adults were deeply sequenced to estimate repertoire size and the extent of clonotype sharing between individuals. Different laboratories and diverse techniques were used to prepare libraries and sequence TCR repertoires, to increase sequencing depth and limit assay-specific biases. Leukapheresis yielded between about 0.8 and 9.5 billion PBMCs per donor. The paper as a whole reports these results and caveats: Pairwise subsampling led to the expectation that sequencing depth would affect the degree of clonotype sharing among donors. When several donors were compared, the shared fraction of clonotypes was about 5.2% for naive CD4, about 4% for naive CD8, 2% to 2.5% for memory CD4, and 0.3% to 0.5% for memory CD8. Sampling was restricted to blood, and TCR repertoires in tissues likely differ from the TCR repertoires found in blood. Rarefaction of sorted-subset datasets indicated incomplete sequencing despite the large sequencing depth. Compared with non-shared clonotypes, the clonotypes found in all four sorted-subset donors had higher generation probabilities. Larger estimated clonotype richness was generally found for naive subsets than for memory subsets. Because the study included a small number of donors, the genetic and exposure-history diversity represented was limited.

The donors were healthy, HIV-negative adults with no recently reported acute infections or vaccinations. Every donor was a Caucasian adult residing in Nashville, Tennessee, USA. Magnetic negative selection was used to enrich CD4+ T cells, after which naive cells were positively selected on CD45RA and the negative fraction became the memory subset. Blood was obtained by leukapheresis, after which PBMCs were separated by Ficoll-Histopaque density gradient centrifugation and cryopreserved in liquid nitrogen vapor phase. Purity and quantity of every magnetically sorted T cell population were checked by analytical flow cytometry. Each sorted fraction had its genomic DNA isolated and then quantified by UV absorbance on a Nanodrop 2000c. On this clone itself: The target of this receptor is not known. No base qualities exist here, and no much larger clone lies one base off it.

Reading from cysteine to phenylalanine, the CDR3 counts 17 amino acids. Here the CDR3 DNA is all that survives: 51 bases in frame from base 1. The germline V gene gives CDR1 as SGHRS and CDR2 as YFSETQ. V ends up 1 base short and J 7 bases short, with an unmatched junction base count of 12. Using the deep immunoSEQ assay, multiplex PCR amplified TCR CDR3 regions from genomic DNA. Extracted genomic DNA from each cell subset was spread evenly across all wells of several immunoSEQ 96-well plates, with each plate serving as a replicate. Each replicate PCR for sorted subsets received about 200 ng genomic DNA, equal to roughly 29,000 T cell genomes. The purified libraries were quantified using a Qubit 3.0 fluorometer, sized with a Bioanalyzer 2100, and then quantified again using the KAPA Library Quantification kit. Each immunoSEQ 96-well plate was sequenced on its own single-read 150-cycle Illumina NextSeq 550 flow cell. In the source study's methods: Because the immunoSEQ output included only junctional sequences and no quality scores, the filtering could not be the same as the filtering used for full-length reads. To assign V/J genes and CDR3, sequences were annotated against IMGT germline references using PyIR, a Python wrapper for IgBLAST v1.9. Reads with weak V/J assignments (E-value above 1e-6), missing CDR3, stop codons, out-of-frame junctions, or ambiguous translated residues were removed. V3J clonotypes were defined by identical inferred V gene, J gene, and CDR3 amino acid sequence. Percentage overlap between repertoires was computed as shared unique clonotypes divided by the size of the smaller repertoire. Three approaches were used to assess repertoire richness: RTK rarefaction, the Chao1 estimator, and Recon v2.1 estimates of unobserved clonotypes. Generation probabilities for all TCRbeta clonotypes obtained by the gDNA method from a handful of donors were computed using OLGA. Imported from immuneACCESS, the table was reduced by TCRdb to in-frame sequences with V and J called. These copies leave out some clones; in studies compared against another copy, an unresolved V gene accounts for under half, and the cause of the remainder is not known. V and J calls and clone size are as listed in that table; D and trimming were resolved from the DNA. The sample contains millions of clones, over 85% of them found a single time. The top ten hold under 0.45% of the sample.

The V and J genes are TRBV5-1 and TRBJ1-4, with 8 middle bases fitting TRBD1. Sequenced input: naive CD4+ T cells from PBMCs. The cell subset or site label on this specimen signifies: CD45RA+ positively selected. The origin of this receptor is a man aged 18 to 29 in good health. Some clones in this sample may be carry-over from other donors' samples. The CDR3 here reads CASSLRPDRAGGEKLFF. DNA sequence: TGCGCCAGCAGCTTGCGTCCGGACAGGGCCGGGGGTGAAAAACTGTTTTTT. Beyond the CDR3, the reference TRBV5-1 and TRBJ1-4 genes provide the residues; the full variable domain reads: KAGVTQTPRYLIKTRGQQVTLSCSPISGHRSVSWYQQTPGQGLQFLFEYFSETQRNKGNFPGRFSGRQFSNSRSEMNVSTLELGDSALYLCASSLRPDRAGGEKLFFGSGTQLSVL.